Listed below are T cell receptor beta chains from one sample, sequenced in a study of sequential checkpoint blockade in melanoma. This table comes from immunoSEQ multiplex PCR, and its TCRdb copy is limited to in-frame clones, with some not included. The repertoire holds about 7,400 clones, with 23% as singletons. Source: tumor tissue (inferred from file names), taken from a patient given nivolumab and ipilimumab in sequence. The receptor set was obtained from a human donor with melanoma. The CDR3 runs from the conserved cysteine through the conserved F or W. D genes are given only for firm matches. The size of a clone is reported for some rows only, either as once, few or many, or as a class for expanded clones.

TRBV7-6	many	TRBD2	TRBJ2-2	TGTGCCAGCAGCTCCTCCACTAGCGGGGGGAACACCGGGGAGCTGTTTTTT	CASSSSTSGGNTGELFF
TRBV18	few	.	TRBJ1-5	TGTGCCAGCTCACCCGAGAGTGACCAGCCCCAGCATTTT	CASSPESDQPQHF
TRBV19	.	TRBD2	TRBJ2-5	TGTGCCAGTAGTATGGAGGGACTAGCGCGAGAGACCCAGTACTTC	CASSMEGLARETQYF
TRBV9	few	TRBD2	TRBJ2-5	TGTGCCAGCAACGGACTAGCTATGGAGACCCAGTACTTC	CASNGLAMETQYF
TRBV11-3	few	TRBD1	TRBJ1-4	TGTGCCAGCAGCTTAGGCCTGGGACAGGGTGGCTGGAATGAAAAACTGTTTTTT	CASSLGLGQGGWNEKLFF
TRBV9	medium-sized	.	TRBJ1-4	TGTGCCAGCAGCGGAACTGGCGGGGCTAATGAAAAACTGTTTTTT	CASSGTGGANEKLFF
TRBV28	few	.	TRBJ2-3	TGTGCCAGCAGTTTATTCACCAGTAGCACAGATACGCAGTATTTT	CASSLFTSSTDTQYF
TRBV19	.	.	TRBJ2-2	TGTGCCAGTAGTAATCAGGGATGGCCGAACACCGGGGAGCTGTTTTTT	CASSNQGWPNTGELFF
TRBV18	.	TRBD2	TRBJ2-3	TGTGCCAGCTCGAGCGGGGGGCACACAGATACGCAGTATTTT	CASSSGGHTDTQYF
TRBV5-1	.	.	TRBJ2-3	TGCGCCAGCAGCTTGTTGGGGCTAACAGATACGCAGTATTTT	CASSLLGLTDTQYF
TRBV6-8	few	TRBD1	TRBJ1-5	TGTGCCAGCAGTAGGGGGACAGGGGGAGGTCAGCCCCAGCATTTT	CASSRGTGGGQPQHF
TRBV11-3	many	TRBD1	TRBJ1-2	TGTGCCAGCAGACCCCCGGGACAGGGGGCTGATGGCTACACCTTC	CASRPPGQGADGYTF
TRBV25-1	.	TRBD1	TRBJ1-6	TGTGCCAGCACCCCGGGACAGGGCTTCAGCTCCTATAATTCACCCCTCCACTTT	CASTPGQGFSSYNSPLHF
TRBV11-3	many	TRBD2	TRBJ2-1	TGTGCCAGCAGCTTCCAACTAGCGGGAGTTCGCAATGAGCAGTTCTTC	CASSFQLAGVRNEQFF
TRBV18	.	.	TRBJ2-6	TGTGCCAGCTCACCACGACCCTCCTCTTCTGGGGCCAACGTCCTGACTTTC	CASSPRPSSSGANVLTF
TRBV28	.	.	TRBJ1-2	TGTGCCAGCAGTCACCAGGGGAGTGGGGGCTACACCTTC	CASSHQGSGGYTF
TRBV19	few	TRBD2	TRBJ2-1	TGTGCCAGTAGCTGGACGGCGGGGGGGCCGGATGAGCAGTTCTTC	CASSWTAGGPDEQFF
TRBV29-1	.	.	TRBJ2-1	TGCAGCGTTGAAGATCGCTCGGAGGGACCGTACAATGAGCAGTTCTTC	CSVEDRSEGPYNEQFF
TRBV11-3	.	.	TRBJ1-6	TGTGCCAGCAGCTTAGAGCCAGGACCTAATTCACCCCTCCACTTT	CASSLEPGPNSPLHF
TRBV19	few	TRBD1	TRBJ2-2	TGTGCCAGTAGTATGGGGGAAGTGACAGGGCACACCGGGGAGCTGTTTTTT	CASSMGEVTGHTGELFF
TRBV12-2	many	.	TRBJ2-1	TGTGCCTCGGGACAGCAACTCGGTTCAGGGGGGGCGGTGAATGAGCAGTTCTTC	CASGQQLGSGGAVNEQFF
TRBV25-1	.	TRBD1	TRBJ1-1	TGTGCCAGCAGTACCCACAGGGGGCGAGGGGATGAAGCTTTCTTT	CASSTHRGRGDEAFF
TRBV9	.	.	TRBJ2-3	TGTGCCAGCAGTGTCCAGTACACAGATACGCAGTATTTT	CASSVQYTDTQYF
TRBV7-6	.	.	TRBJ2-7	TGTGCCAGCAGCCCCGGGGGCGCTTTTGTCCACGAGCAGTACTTC	CASSPGGAFVHEQYF
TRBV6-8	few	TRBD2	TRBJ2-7	TGTGCCATCAGCCCAAGCGGGAGTTCCTACGAGCAGTACTTC	CAISPSGSSYEQYF
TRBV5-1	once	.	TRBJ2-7	TGCGCCAGCAGCTTTAACTACGGGGCAGGAAGCTCCTACGAGCAGTACTTC	CASSFNYGAGSSYEQYF
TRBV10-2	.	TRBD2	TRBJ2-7	TGCGCCAGCAGTGAGCCCCGCTCGACTAGCGGGGGGAGGAACGAGCAGTACTTC	CASSEPRSTSGGRNEQYF
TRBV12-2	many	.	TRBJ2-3	TGTGCAAGTCGCCCAAACCGGGACTTAAGTCCTAGCACAGATACGCAGTATTTT	CASRPNRDLSPSTDTQYF
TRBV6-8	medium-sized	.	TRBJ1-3	TGTGCTGTCGAGGCCTCTGGAAACACCATATATTTT	CAVEASGNTIYF
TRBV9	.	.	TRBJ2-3	TGTGCCAGCAGTCGCGACGGTAGCACAGATACGCAGTATTTT	CASSRDGSTDTQYF
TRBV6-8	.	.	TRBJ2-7	TGTGCCAGCAGTTACGATCTAGGGGCCGAGCAGTACTTC	CASSYDLGAEQYF
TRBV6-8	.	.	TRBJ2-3	TGTGCCAGCAGTTACGGTCGGGGATCGGGAGTCCCAGATACGCAGTATTTT	CASSYGRGSGVPDTQYF
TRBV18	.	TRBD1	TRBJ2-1	TGTGCCAGCTCACCACAGACAGGGGACTACAATGAGCAGTTCTTC	CASSPQTGDYNEQFF